Listed below are T cell receptor beta chains from one sample, sequenced in a study of cytomegalovirus exposure and HLA in healthy donors. Sequencing used immunoSEQ multiplex PCR; TCRdb keeps in-frame clones, though not all of them. Among nearly 200,000 clones, 82% were seen once, and the ten largest hold 0.075% to 0.1%. Sequencing used PBMCs. The source is a boy younger than 10 in good health and CMV-seronegative. Both conserved end residues are part of each CDR3. D genes are given only for firm matches. Clone size, where shown, is once, few, many, or a class for clones that have expanded.

>TRBV9|NA|TRBD2|TRBJ2-1
CASSVLGLAGLNEQFF
TGTGCCAGCAGCGTACTGGGACTAGCGGGGCTTAATGAGCAGTTCTTC
>TRBV5-4|NA|TRBD1|TRBJ1-2
CASSLGRDRDGYTF
TGTGCCAGCAGCTTGGGACGGGACAGAGATGGCTACACCTTC
>TRBV7-2|few|TRBD2|TRBJ2-7
CASSLEREGEQYF
TGTGCCAGCAGCTTAGAAAGGGAGGGCGAGCAGTACTTC
>TRBV7-6|NA|NA|TRBJ2-7
CASSLAKGGEQYF
TGTGCCAGCAGTTTAGCAAAGGGCGGGGAGCAGTACTTC
>TRBV6-1|once|TRBD1|TRBJ1-1
CASRDRGRGTEAFF
TGTGCCAGCAGAGACAGGGGCCGGGGCACTGAAGCTTTCTTT
>TRBV6-6|NA|NA|TRBJ2-1
CASSYSIIQGHEQFF
TGTGCCAGCAGTTACTCGATCATCCAGGGCCATGAGCAGTTCTTC
>TRBV4-3|once|NA|TRBJ1-2
CASSQRTLGLVTNYGYTF
TGCGCCAGCAGCCAACGTACCCTAGGATTGGTCACAAACTATGGCTACACCTTC
>TRBV18|NA|NA|TRBJ2-1
CASSPIVVAGSSYNEQFF
TGTGCCAGCTCACCAATAGTCGTGGCGGGGTCTTCCTACAATGAGCAGTTCTTC
>TRBV5-4|NA|NA|TRBJ1-2
CASSLTGSYGYTF
TGTGCCAGCAGCTTGACAGGGTCCTATGGCTACACCTTC
>TRBV4-3|NA|NA|TRBJ1-2
CASSQDPGRGMYGYTF
TGCGCCAGCAGCCAAGATCCTGGGAGGGGGATGTATGGCTACACCTTC
>TRBV5-1|NA|TRBD1|TRBJ2-4
CASSLAVGTENSQYF
TGCGCCAGCAGCTTGGCCGTGGGGACAGAAAACAGTCAGTACTTC
>TRBV7-3|NA|NA|TRBJ2-6
CASSPGTSGANVLTF
TGTGCCAGCAGCCCCGGGACTTCTGGGGCCAACGTCCTGACTTTC